Reported below is one T cell receptor beta chain. Sequencing used immunoSEQ multiplex PCR; TCRdb keeps in-frame clones, though not all of them. The table lists roughly 600,000 clones, roughly 98% of them singletons. The record originates from a study of shared clonotypes between healthy human individuals. Naive CD8 cells were CD45RO-negative, positively selected for CCR7, excluding terminally differentiated effector memory CD45RA+ cells. Donors were Caucasian adults residing in Nashville, Tennessee, USA. The CDR3 extends over 17 amino acids. V was clipped by 5 bases and J by 4 bases, with 24 bases between them. The germline CDR1 and CDR2 sequences are SGHNT and YENEEA.

V gene TRBV11-3 combines with J gene TRBJ2-7; D possibly corresponds to TRBD2 (8 bases). The sequenced material came from naive CD8+ T cells sorted from blood. The TCR was taken from a man aged 25-45 years in good health. As DNA, the CDR3 is TGTGCCAGCAGCCCTAACAGGGGAGCGGGAGAGATTTACGAGCAGTACTTC. As protein: CASSPNRGAGEIYEQYF.